This T cell receptor (beta chain) is drawn from a study of shared T cell receptors in the human thymus (dated by TCRdb to about 2021). Some background on the complete study: The study examined how self-reactive, shared T-cell receptor alpha chains are generated in the human thymus.

Regarding this clone: Its specific antigen is unknown. No quality values exist for individual bases; no much larger clone is one base distant.

V has 4 bases trimmed and J has 2 bases trimmed; junction bases matching no gene number 9. CDR1 KGHSH and CDR2 LQKENI are derived from the germline V gene. Reading from cysteine to phenylalanine, the CDR3 counts 16 amino acids. Only the CDR3 DNA is retained, 48 bases long and in frame from the first base. Libraries were constructed by the immunoSEQ multiplex PCR assay. Drawn from immuneACCESS, this table holds only the in-frame rearrangements with V and J called that TCRdb kept. Clones are partly lost; checked studies trace under half to an unresolved V gene and leave the rest unexplained. For this sample there are roughly 660,000 clones; approximately 88% appear just once. Approximately 0.01% of the sample belongs to the ten largest clones. The same sample was also used in a study of human thymus T cells. As the second publication notes: Immunologically healthy infants undergoing open corrective cardiac surgery for congenital heart defects in Finland were used as donors. Thymus tissue was collected as surgical resects that were removed during corrective cardiac surgery. Biased V and J gene segment usage appeared to be present in both thymic and peripheral blood repertoires. The related research reported highly overlapping thymic TCR repertoires among unrelated individuals. The study characterized TCR alpha and beta repertoires from under 10 infant thymus samples and a few related peripheral blood samples. Donor ages ranged from about 6 to 244 days, and the cohort comprised 5 to 7 male and a couple of female infants. Thymocytes were mechanically released from the tissue and were stored as pellets of about 9-33 million cells at -70 degrees C. Genomic DNA was extracted from frozen cell pellets with a QIAsymphony instrument. TCRB and TCRAD loci were amplified from a standardized quantity of quality-controlled genomic DNA using the immunoSEQ multiplex PCR assay. The amplicons covered the V(D)J region and were long enough to include the CDR3 and to identify the V and J genes. Amplicon sequencing was performed on an Illumina platform through the commercial immunoSEQ service. Corrections for primer bias and sequencing errors followed previously described methods, while TCRAD and TCRB definitions were based on the IMGT database. The repertoires were analysed using immunoSEQ Analyzer 3.0 and VDJTools for basic statistics, V/J segment usage, diversity estimates, rarefaction and pairwise overlap. Diversity was estimated using the Chao1, ChaoE, Efron-Thisted, Shannon and inverse Simpson indices, and was also estimated on datasets down-sampled to the size of the smallest sample. Repertoire overlap was determined by strict matching of CDR3 nucleotide sequence, V gene and J gene, and Jaccard-based multidimensional scaling clustering was applied. On average, thymus samples gave around 810,000 unique TCRB clonotypes, whereas blood samples gave roughly 80,000.

The TCR comes from a boy younger than two with a congenital heart defect. Donor details come from another sample of the same person, matched by shared clones. Sequencing was performed on thymocytes. The chain was built from TRBV18 and TRBJ2-5, with 8 middle bases fitting TRBD1. The CDR3 sequence is CASSHEDRARQETQYF. Read as DNA, the sequence is TGTGCCAGCTCACACGAGGACAGGGCAAGACAAGAGACCCAGTACTTC.